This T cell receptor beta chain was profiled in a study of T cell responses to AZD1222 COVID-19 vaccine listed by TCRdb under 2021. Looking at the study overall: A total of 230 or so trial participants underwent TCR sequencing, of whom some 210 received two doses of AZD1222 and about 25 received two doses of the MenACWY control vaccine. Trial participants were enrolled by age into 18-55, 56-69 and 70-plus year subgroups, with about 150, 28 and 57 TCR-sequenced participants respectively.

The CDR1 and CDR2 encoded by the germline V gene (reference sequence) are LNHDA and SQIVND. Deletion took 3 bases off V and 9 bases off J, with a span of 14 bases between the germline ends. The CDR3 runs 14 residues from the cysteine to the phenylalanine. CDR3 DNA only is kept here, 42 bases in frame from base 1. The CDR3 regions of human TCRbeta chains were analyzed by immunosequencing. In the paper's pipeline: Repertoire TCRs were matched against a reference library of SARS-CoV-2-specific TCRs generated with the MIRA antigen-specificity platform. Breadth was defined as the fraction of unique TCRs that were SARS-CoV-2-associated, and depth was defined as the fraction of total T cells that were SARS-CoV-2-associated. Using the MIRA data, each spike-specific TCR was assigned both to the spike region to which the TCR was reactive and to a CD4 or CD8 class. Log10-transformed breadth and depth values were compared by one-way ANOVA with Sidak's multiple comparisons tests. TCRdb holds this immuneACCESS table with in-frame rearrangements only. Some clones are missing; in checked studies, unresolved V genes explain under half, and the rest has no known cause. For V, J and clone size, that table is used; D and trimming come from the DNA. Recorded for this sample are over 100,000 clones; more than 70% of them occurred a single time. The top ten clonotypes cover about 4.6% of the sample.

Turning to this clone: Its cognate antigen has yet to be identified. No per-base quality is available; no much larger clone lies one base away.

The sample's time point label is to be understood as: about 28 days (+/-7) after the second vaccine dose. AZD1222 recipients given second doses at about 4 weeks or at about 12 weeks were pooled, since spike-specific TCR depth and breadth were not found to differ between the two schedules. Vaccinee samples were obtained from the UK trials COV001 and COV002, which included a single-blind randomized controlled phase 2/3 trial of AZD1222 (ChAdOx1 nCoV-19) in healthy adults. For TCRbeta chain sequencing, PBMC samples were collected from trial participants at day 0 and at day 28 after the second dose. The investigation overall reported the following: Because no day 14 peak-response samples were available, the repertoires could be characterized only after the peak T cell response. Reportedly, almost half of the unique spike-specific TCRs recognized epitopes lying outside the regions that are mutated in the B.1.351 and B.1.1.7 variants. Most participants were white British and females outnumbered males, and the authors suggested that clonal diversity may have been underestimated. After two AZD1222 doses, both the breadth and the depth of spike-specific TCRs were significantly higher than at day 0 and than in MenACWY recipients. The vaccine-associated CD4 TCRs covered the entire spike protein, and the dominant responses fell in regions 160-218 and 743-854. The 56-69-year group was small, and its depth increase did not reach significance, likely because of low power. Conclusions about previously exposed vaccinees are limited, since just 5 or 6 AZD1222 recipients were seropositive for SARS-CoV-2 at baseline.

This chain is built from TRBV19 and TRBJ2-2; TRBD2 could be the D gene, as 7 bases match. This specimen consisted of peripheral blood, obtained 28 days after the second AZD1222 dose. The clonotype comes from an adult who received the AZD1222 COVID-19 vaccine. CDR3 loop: CASSIVGGPRELFF. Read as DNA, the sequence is TGTGCCAGTAGTATTGTGGGGGGGCCGCGGGAGCTGTTTTTT.